This T cell receptor (beta chain) was sequenced in a study of shared clonotypes between healthy human individuals. Background on the study: There were three CD4 naive, three CD4 memory, two CD8 naive and one CD8 memory plates per donor. Overall study findings and caveats: An anticipated effect of sequencing depth on clonotype sharing among donors was recognized.

The germline CDR1 and CDR2 sequences are SGHTA and FQGNSA. Trimming shortened V by 5 bases and J by 0 bases, and 22 bases separated the two germline ends. The CDR3 covers 18 residues. Running of the assay took place at deep level. The genomic DNA of each subset was split evenly across several immunoSEQ plates. Profiled with immunoSEQ multiplex PCR; TCRdb holds only in-frame clones, not every one. In the table there are 2 million to 2.5 million clones, roughly 91% of which are singletons. Naivety among CD8 cells was defined by CD45RO negativity and positive CCR7 selection, thereby excluding terminally differentiated effector memory CD45RA+ cells. Note on this clone: Its specificity is unknown.

This chain connects TRBV7-2 to TRBJ1-1, with unresolved D. This TCR was recovered from a man between 18 and 29 years old in good health. Some clones in this sample may be carry-over from other donors' samples. Sequences were obtained from naive CD8+ T cells from PBMCs. CDR3 nucleotide sequence: TGTGCCAGCAGCCTACTAGGCAGTATTGATCTCATGAACACTGAAGCTTTCTTT. It codes for CASSLLGSIDLMNTEAFF.